A selection of T cell receptor beta chains follows, all from one sample in a study of T cell responses to AZD1222 COVID-19 vaccine. Sequencing was performed with immunoSEQ multiplex PCR; in TCRdb, only in-frame clones are kept and a portion is missing. Of around 120,000 clones in the sample, over 75% were seen once. The starting material was peripheral blood, obtained on day 0 of AZD1222 vaccination. The receptors stem from an adult in good health. Both conserved end residues are part of each CDR3. Fields, in order: J gene, V gene, clone size, D gene, CDR3 protein, CDR3 DNA. D genes are given only for firm matches. Not every row has a clone size; where given, it reads once, few, many or a size class.

TRBJ2-4,TRBV19,.,TRBD1,CASRVTGGLKNIQYF,TGTGCCAGTAGGGTGACAGGGGGACTCAAAAACATTCAGTACTTC
TRBJ2-7,TRBV7-2,.,.,CASSATGGEQYF,TGTGCCAGCAGCGCGACCGGGGGCGAGCAGTACTTC
TRBJ1-4,TRBV6-1,.,.,CASSEVGGRSRF,TGTGCCAGCAGTGAAGTGGGGGGGAGAAGTCGGTTT
TRBJ1-4,TRBV2,.,.,CASEYRGRGGEKLFF,TGTGCCAGCGAATACCGAGGGAGGGGAGGGGAAAAACTGTTTTTT
TRBJ1-1,TRBV19,few,.,CASSPNTGGRTEAFF,TGTGCCAGTAGTCCCAATACCGGCGGGCGCACTGAAGCTTTCTTT
TRBJ2-5,TRBV5-3,.,.,CARSVPLAKQETQYF,TGTGCCAGAAGCGTCCCTTTAGCAAAACAAGAGACCCAGTACTTC
TRBJ2-3,TRBV28,.,TRBD2,CASIVGGAADTQYF,TGTGCCAGCATCGTCGGGGGGGCCGCAGATACGCAGTATTTT
TRBJ2-7,TRBV12-3/TRBV12-4,once,.,CASSLVRARLYF,TGTGCCAGCAGTTTGGTGCGGGCCAGGCTGTACTTC
TRBJ2-7,TRBV21-1,few,.,CASTKTGFDEQYF,TGTGCCAGCACCAAGACAGGGTTCGACGAGCAGTACTTC
TRBJ2-7,TRBV4-3,.,.,CASSQGLSYEQYF,TGCGCCAGCAGCCAAGGGCTCTCCTACGAGCAGTACTTC
TRBJ1-3,TRBV18,once,.,CASSNMSPSSGNTIYF,TGTGCCAGCTCAAATATGAGCCCGAGCTCTGGAAACACCATATATTTT
TRBJ2-6,TRBV28,.,.,CASVRAGRANVLTF,TGTGCCAGCGTACGGGCCGGGAGGGCCAACGTCCTGACTTTC
TRBJ1-6,TRBV10-2,.,.,CASRGNSPLHF,TGCGCCAGCAGGGGAAATTCACCCCTCCACTTT
TRBJ2-1,TRBV28,.,.,CASRLGGNLQNEQFF,TGTGCCAGCAGGCTAGGGGGGAACCTACAGAATGAGCAGTTCTTC
TRBJ2-3,TRBV5-1,.,.,CASSPSGDSTDTQYF,TGCGCCAGCAGCCCATCCGGGGACAGCACAGATACGCAGTATTTT
TRBJ1-1,TRBV2,.,TRBD1,CASRETGQRTEAFF,TGTGCCAGCAGAGAGACGGGACAGAGGACTGAAGCTTTCTTT
TRBJ2-1,TRBV27,.,.,CASKTLYNEQFF,TGTGCCAGCAAGACCCTATACAATGAGCAGTTCTTC
TRBJ2-6,TRBV27,.,TRBD2,CASRPGGAGGAGANVLTF,TGTGCCAGCCGTCCAGGGGGTGCGGGAGGGGCCGGGGCCAACGTCCTGACTTTC
TRBJ2-3,TRBV11-2,.,.,CASSPNAGLQYF,TGTGCCAGCAGTCCCAACGCCGGCTTGCAGTATTTT
TRBJ2-1,TRBV18,once,TRBD2,CASSLAGGNEQFF,TGTGCCAGCTCACTAGCGGGAGGTAATGAGCAGTTCTTC
TRBJ1-6,TRBV6-5,.,TRBD1,CASSSPGQYNSPLHF,TGTGCCAGCAGTTCCCCGGGACAGTATAATTCACCCCTCCACTTT
TRBJ2-5,TRBV27,.,.,CASRRQPAETQYF,TGTGCCAGCAGGAGACAGCCCGCCGAGACCCAGTACTTC
TRBJ1-1,TRBV6-5,.,TRBD1,CASIGQGGGAFF,TGTGCCAGCATAGGACAGGGGGGAGGAGCTTTCTTT
TRBJ2-7,TRBV7-8,.,TRBD1,CASSLVSGTGDTYEQYF,TGTGCCAGCAGCTTAGTTAGCGGGACAGGGGACACCTACGAGCAGTACTTC
TRBJ1-1,TRBV28,once,.,CASSFLRQSLVGAFF,TGTGCCAGCAGTTTCCTGAGACAGAGTTTAGTTGGAGCTTTCTTT
TRBJ1-2,TRBV29-1,once,.,CSVDTGTDRNYGYTF,TGCAGCGTTGACACCGGGACGGATAGGAACTATGGCTACACCTTC
TRBJ1-1,TRBV7-9,once,.,CASSLVSASLAAFF,TGTGCCAGCAGCTTAGTATCGGCCTCCCTTGCAGCTTTCTTT
TRBJ2-1,TRBV14,.,TRBD1,CASSKRTGGFSEQFF,TGTGCCAGCAGCAAAAGGACAGGGGGCTTTAGTGAGCAGTTCTTC
TRBJ2-1,TRBV6-2/TRBV6-3,.,TRBD2,CASSYSSGSRSEQFF,TGTGCCAGCAGTTACTCTAGCGGGAGCAGAAGCGAGCAGTTCTTC
TRBJ1-5,TRBV28,.,.,CASSPTGLNQPQHF,TGTGCCAGCAGTCCGACAGGACTCAATCAGCCCCAGCATTTT
TRBJ1-2,TRBV28,.,.,CASSLLKGSYGYTF,TGTGCCAGCAGTTTATTGAAGGGGAGCTATGGCTACACCTTC
TRBJ2-7,TRBV29-1,.,.,CSVDHGVEQYF,TGCAGCGTTGATCACGGAGTGGAGCAGTACTTC
TRBJ2-1,TRBV11-3,once,TRBD1,CASSFSGGSYNEQFF,TGTGCCAGCAGCTTTTCAGGGGGCTCCTACAATGAGCAGTTCTTC